This TCR beta chain was retrieved from a study of Ad26.COV2.S vaccination and SARS-CoV-2 variants (dated by TCRdb to the early 2020s). At the level of the whole study: Donors in the vaccine arm were drawn from COV1001, a multicentre, randomized, double-blind, placebo-controlled phase I-IIa trial testing Ad26.COV2.S in healthy adults. Ad26.COV2.S was given intramuscularly at 5x10^10 or 1x10^11 viral particles, as a single shot or as two shots 56 days apart. TCRbeta repertoire sequencing was used to assess the specificity and breadth of SARS-CoV-2-reactive T cell receptors after Ad26.COV2.S vaccination. A total of about 30 samples were included in the TCR-sequenced set, comprising some 20 Ad26.COV2.S vaccine recipients, 5 placebo recipients and 8 SARS-CoV-2 convalescent individuals. Trial participants were randomized into five groups of five: low-dose or high-dose Ad26.COV2.S given once or twice, or placebo on both occasions. Throughout the experiments and outcome assessment, investigators stayed blinded to trial group allocation.

What the study reported, not specific to this receptor: It was noted by the authors that total T cell responses may have been underestimated by the TCR breadth and depth analyses. Comparable non-spike TCR breadth was observed between vaccine and placebo recipients, consistent with only spike being contained in the vaccine. The study lacked the statistical power to compare responses across vaccine doses or regimens. Spike-specific TCR breadth was higher in Ad26.COV2.S recipients than in placebo recipients (P = 0.0014). Substantial breadth of spike-specific CD8+ and CD4+ T cell responses was reported after vaccination.

TCRbeta CDR3 regions were sequenced with the immunoSEQ Assay. After extraction, genomic DNA underwent amplification by bias-controlled multiplex PCR, followed by high-throughput sequencing. Concerning the study's data processing: Collapsing and filtering of sequences were performed to quantify the absolute abundance of each unique TCRbeta CDR3 region. T cell fraction was estimated by normalization of TCRbeta template counts to usable DNA, with usable DNA being measured through amplification of reference genes present in all nucleated cells. Repertoire TCRs were annotated as SARS-CoV-2-specific by exact matching of V gene, CDR3 amino acid sequence and J gene to a known reactive TCR set. The reference SARS-CoV-2 TCR set came from MIRA and was filtered for enrichment in COVID-19-positive ImmuneCODE repertoires, removing public or cross-reactive TCRs. Drawing on the MIRA antigens, annotated TCRs were analysed further at the level of specific ORF or position within ORF. Depth was the summed frequency of annotated unique rearrangements, while breadth was defined as annotated unique rearrangements over total unique productive rearrangements. Two-sided Wilcoxon rank-sum tests were applied when comparing TCR breadth between groups. The table was pulled from immuneACCESS by TCRdb, which kept in-frame rearrangements only. Such tables lose some clones; where checked, under half of the loss comes from unresolved V genes, and the rest has no known cause. Clone size and the V and J calls come from that table; the DNA yielded D and trimming. This sample holds 300,000 to 400,000 clones; roughly 90% were observed only once. Jointly, the top ten make up approximately 5% of the sample.

Including the terminal cysteine and phenylalanine, the CDR3 comprises 16 residues. This entry keeps only the CDR3 DNA: 48 bases, framed from base 1. The V end loses 0 bases and the J end loses 0 bases, and a stretch of 11 bases separates them. Taken from the germline V gene (reference sequence), the CDR1 and CDR2 loops are LGHDT and YNNKEL. Note on this clone: Its antigen remains undetermined. Base qualities were left out, and no much larger clone turns up one base away.

Interpreted using the paper, the treatment or condition label stands for: around 19 received Ad26.COV2.S at low or high dose, single or two shots; about 5 received placebo; per-sample allocation not given. Repertoires of vaccine and placebo recipients were sequenced from samples collected on day 63 after the first injection. Between 29 July and 7 August 2020, Cohort 1b enrolled fewer than 30 adults aged 18-55 years at one site in Boston, USA. Ad26.COV2.S was a replication-incompetent adenovirus type 26 vector that expressed a prefusion-stabilized SARS-CoV-2 spike protein derived from the original Wuhan strain.

This sample comprised peripheral blood, obtained in a trial of Ad26.COV2.S vaccine versus placebo. The V and J genes are TRBV3-1 (or the pseudogene TRBV3-2) and TRBJ1-2; no D gene call is confident. The origin of this receptor is a person aged 18 to 65 who received the Ad26.COV2.S COVID-19 vaccine or a placebo. The DNA is as follows: TGTGCCAGCAGCCAAGATCTAGTGAGACCTAACTATGGCTACACCTTC. Translation gives CASSQDLVRPNYGYTF.